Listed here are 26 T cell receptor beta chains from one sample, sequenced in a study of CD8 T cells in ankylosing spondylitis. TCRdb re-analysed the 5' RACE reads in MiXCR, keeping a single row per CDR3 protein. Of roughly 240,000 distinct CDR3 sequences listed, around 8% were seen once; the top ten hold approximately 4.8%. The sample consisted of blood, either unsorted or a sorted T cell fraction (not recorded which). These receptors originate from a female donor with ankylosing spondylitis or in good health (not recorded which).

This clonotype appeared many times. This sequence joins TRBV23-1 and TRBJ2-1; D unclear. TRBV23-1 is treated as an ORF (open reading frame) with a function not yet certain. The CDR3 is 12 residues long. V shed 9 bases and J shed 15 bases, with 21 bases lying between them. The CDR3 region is CASIDPNKVPFF. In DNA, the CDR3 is TGCGCCAGTATAGACCCTAACAAGGTTCCGTTCTTC.

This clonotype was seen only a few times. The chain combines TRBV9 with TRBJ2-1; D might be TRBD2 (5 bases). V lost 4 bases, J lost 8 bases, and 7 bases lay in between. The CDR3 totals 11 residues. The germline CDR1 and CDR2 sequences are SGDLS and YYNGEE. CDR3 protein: CASSPGYEQFF. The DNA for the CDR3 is TGTGCCAGCAGCCCGGGGTATGAGCAGTTCTTC.

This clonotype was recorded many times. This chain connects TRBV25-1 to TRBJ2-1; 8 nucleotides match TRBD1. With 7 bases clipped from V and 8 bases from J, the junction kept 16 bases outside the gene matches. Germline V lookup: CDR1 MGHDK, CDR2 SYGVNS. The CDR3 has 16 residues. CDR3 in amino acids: CASTYNRDRNHYEQFF. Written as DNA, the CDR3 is TGTGCCAGCACTTACAACCGGGACAGGAATCACTATGAGCAGTTCTTC.

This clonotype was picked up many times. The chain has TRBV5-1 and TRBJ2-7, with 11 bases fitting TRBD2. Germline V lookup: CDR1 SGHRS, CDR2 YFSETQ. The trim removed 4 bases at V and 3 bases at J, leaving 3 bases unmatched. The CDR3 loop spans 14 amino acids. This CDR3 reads CASSITSGSYEQYF. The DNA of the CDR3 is TGCGCCAGCAGCATTACTAGCGGGAGCTACGAGCAGTACTTC.

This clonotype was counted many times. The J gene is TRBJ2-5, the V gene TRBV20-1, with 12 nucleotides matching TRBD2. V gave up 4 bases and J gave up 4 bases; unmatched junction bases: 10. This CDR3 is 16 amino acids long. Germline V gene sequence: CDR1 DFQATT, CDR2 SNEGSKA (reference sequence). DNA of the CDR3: TGCAGTGCTACCAAACTAGCGGGAGGAGGGATAGAGACCCAGTACTTC. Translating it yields CSATKLAGGGIETQYF.

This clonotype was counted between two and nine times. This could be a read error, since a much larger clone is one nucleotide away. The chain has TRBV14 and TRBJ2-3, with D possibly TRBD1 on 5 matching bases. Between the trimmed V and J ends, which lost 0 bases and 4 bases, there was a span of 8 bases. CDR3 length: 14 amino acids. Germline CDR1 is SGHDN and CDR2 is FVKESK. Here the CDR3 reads CASSQETVSDTQYF. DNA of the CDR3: TGTGCCAGCAGCCAAGAGACAGTGTCAGATACGCAGTATTTT.

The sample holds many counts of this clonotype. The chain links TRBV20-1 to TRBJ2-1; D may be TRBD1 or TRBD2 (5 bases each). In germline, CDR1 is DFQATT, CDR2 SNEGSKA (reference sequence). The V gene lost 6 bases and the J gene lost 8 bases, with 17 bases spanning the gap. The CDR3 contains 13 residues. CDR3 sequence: CSAEGPLRDEQFF. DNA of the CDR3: TGCAGTGCCGAGGGACCCCTGAGGGATGAGCAGTTCTTC.

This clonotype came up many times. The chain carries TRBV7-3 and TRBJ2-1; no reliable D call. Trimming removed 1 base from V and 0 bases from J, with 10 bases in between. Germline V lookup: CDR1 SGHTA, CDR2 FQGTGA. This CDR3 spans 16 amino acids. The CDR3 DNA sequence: TGTGCCAGCAGCTTAAGGGGTAGTCTCTCCTACAATGAGCAGTTCTTC. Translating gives CASSLRGSLSYNEQFF.

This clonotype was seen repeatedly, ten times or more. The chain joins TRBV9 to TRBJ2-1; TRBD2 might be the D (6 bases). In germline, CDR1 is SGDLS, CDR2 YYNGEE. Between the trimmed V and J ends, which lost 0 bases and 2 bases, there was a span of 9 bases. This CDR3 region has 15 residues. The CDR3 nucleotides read TGTGCCAGCAGCGTAGCGGGAGACCCCTACAATGAGCAGTTCTTC. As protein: CASSVAGDPYNEQFF.

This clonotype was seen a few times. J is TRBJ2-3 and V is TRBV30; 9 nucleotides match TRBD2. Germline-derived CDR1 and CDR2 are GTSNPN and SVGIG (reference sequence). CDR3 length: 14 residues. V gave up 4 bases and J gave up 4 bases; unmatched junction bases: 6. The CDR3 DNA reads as TGTGCCTGGATCTCCCAGCGGGAGGCAGATACGCAGTATTTT. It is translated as CAWISQREADTQYF.

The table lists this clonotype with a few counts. The CDR3, as DNA: TGTGCCAGCAGTCTAGCGGGAGTTGTAGAGACCCAGTACTTC. Its protein product is CASSLAGVVETQYF. V gene TRBV7-2 combines with J gene TRBJ2-5, with 10 bases identical to TRBD2. The CDR3 covers 14 residues. Trimming cost V 6 bases and J 4 bases; bases outside gene matches: 5. From germline, CDR1 is SGHTA and CDR2 FQGNSA.

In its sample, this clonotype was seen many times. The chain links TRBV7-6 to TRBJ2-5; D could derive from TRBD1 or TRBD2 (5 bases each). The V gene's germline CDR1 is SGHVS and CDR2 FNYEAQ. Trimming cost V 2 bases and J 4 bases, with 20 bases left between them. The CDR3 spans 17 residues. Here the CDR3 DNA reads TGTGCCAGCAGCTTACGGTTTGGGGACGGGAAAGGAGAGACCCAGTACTTC. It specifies CASSLRFGDGKGETQYF.

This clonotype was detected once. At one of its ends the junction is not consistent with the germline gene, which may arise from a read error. This CDR3 is CASSQGTSTTYVQYF. CDR3 DNA: TGCGCCAGCAGCCAAGGGACTAGTACGACCTACGTGCAGTACTTC. The rearrangement links TRBV4-3 to TRBJ2-7; the match to TRBD2 covers 7 bases. Germline CDR1 LGHNA, CDR2 YSLEER. The CDR3 contains 15 residues.

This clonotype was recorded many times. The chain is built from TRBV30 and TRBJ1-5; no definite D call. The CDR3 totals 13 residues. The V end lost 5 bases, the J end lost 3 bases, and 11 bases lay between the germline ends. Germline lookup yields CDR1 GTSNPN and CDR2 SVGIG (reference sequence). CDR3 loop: CAWGVGHNQPQHF. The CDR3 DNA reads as TGTGCCTGGGGAGTCGGGCACAATCAGCCCCAGCATTTT.

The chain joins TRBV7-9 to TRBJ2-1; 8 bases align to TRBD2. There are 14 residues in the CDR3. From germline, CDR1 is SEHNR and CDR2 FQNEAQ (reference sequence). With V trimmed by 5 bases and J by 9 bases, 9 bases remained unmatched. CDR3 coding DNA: TGTGCCAGCAGCCCAATAGCGGGATTCGGTGAGCAGTTCTTC. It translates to CASSPIAGFGEQFF.

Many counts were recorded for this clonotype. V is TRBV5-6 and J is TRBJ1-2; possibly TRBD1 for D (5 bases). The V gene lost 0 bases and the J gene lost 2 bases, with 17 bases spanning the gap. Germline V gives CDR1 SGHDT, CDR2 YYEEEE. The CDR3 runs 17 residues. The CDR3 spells CASSLEAGYSRNYGYTF. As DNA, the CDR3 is TGTGCCAGCAGCTTGGAGGCAGGGTATAGTAGGAACTATGGCTACACCTTC.

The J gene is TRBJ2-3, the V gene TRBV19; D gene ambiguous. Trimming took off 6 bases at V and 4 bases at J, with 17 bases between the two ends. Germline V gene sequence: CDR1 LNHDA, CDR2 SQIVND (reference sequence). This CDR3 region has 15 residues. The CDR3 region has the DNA TGTGCCAGTAGCTCAGCCCAGCCAGCCGCAGATACGCAGTATTTT. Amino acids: CASSSAQPAADTQYF. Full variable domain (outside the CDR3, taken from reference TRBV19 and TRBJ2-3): DGGITQSPKYLFRKEGQNVTLSCEQNLNHDAMYWYRQDPGQGLRLIYYSQIVNDFQKGDIAEGYSVSREKKESFPLTVTSAQKNPTAFYLCASSSAQPAADTQYFGPGTRLTVL.

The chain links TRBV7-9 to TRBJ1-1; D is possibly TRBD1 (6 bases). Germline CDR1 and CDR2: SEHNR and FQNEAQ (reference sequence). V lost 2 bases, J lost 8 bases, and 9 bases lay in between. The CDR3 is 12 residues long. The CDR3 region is CASSLMTGEAFF. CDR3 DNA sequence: TGTGCCAGCAGCTTAATGACAGGCGAAGCTTTCTTT.

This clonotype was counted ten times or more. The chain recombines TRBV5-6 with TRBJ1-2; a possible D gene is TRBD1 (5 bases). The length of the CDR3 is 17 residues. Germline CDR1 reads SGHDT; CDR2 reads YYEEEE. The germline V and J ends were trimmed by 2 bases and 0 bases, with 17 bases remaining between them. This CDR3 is CASSFLTGVEANYGYTF. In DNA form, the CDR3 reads TGTGCCAGCAGCTTCCTTACAGGAGTAGAAGCTAACTATGGCTACACCTTC.

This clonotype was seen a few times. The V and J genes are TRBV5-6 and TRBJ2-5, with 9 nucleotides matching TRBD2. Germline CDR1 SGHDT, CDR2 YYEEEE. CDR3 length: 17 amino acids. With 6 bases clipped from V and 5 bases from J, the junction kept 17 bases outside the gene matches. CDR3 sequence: CASNTHGTSLFGETQYF. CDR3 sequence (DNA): TGTGCCAGCAACACCCACGGGACTAGCCTCTTCGGGGAGACCCAGTACTTC.

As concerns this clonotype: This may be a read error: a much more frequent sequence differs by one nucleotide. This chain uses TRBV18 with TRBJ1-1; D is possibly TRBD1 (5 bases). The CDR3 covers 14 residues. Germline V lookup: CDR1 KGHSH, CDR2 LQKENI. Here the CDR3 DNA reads TGTGCCAGCTCACCACGGGGGGAGAACACTGTAGCTTTCTTT. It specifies CASSPRGENTVAFF.

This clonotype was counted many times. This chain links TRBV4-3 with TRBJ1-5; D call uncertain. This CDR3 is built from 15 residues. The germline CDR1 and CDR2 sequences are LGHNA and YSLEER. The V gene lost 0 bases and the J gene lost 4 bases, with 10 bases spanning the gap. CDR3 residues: CASSQDSVRNQPQHF. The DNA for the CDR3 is TGCGCCAGCAGCCAAGATAGCGTCCGAAATCAGCCCCAGCATTTT.

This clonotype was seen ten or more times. As DNA, the CDR3 is TGCAGTGCTAGTGGCAGGGGGCCCGCGGATACGCAGTATTTT. Its translation is CSASGRGPADTQYF. This chain uses TRBV20-1 with TRBJ2-3; TRBD1 aligns across 8 bases. In germline, CDR1 is DFQATT, CDR2 SNEGSKA (reference sequence). The CDR3 is 14 amino acids. The J segment lost 6 bases and the V segment lost 3 bases, leaving 8 bases of the junction unmatched.

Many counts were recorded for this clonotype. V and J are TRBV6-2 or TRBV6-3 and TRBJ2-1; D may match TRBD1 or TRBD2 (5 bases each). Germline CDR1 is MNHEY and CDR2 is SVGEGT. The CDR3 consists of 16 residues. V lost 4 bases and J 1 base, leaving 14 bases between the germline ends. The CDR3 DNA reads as TGTGCCAGCAGTTCACCTCGGGGCGAGTCCTACAATGAGCAGTTCTTC. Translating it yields CASSSPRGESYNEQFF.

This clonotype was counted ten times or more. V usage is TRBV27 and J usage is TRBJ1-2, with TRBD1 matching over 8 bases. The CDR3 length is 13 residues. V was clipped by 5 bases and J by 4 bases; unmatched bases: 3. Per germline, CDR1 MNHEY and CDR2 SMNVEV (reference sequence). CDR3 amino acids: CASSGQGGYGYTF. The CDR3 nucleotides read TGTGCCAGCAGTGGACAGGGCGGCTATGGCTACACCTTC.

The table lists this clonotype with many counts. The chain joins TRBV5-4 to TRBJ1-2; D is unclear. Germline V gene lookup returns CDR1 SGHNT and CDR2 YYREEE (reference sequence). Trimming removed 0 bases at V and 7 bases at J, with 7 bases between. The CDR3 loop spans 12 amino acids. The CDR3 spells CASSLGGAGYTF. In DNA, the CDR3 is TGTGCCAGCAGCTTGGGCGGAGCTGGCTACACCTTC.